Below are 18 T cell receptor beta chains sequenced from a single sample in a study of shared clonotypes between healthy human individuals. CD8 cells regarded as naive lacked CD45RO, were positively chosen for CCR7, and omitted terminally differentiated effector memory CD45RA+ cells. Generated by immunoSEQ multiplex PCR, the TCRdb table keeps only in-frame clones and is missing some. The table includes some 2 million clones, 85% to 95% detected once. Specimen: naive CD8+ T cells sorted from blood. All receptors come from a man between 18 and 29 years old in good health.

The J gene is TRBJ1-2, the V gene TRBV30; tentative D call: TRBD1 (6 bases). Germline loops: CDR1 GTSNPN, CDR2 SVGIG (reference sequence). CDR3 length: 13 amino acids. V lost 3 bases, J lost 8 bases, and 16 bases lay in between. CDR3 coding DNA: TGTGCCTGGAGCGCCGGGGGGCCGGAGGGCTACACCTTC. As protein: CAWSAGGPEGYTF.

The rearrangement joins TRBV6-5 to TRBJ1-1; 10 nucleotides align to TRBD1. CDR3 size: 15 residues. Trimming cost V 7 bases and J 4 bases; bases outside gene matches: 9. Per the germline V gene, CDR1 is MNHEY and CDR2 is SVGAGI. CDR3 in amino acids: CASTPTGGSGTEAFF. In nucleotides, the CDR3 is TGTGCCAGCACCCCGACAGGGGGCAGCGGCACTGAAGCTTTCTTT.

The chain has TRBV7-2 and TRBJ2-2, with 14 nucleotides matching TRBD2. The junction had 5 bases not matched to a gene; V was cut back by 5 bases and J by 6 bases. Looked up from germline, CDR1 is SGHTA and CDR2 is FQGNSA. The CDR3 extends over 16 amino acids. The CDR3 reads CASSPGLAGAAGELFF. CDR3 DNA sequence: TGTGCCAGCAGCCCGGGACTAGCGGGAGCGGCCGGGGAGCTGTTTTTT.

The gene calls are TRBV7-9 and TRBJ1-2; 7 positions match TRBD1. This CDR3 contains 14 residues. The ends lost 1 base at V and 6 bases at J; junction bases unmatched: 5. The germline V gene encodes CDR1 SEHNR and CDR2 FQNEAQ (reference sequence). CDR3 region: CASSLEDRADGYTF. CDR3 DNA: TGTGCCAGCAGCTTAGAAGACAGGGCAGATGGCTACACCTTC.

This clone was seen just once. This rearrangement joins TRBV5-1 to TRBJ2-7; D unresolved. Per germline, CDR1 SGHRS and CDR2 YFSETQ. The ends were cut back, 1 base at V and 1 base at J, with 6 bases in the middle. This CDR3 has 13 residues. The CDR3 loop reads CASSLLESYEQYF. DNA of the CDR3: TGCGCCAGCAGCTTGCTAGAATCCTACGAGCAGTACTTC.

The chain has TRBV9 and TRBJ1-2; D is perhaps TRBD1 (5 bases). In germline, CDR1 is SGDLS, CDR2 YYNGEE. The CDR3 consists of 18 residues. V dropped 4 bases and J dropped 0 bases, with 22 bases sitting between them. CDR3 residues: CASSTPTDPVVTNYGYTF. For the CDR3, the DNA is TGTGCCAGCAGCACGCCGACAGACCCGGTAGTTACTAACTATGGCTACACCTTC.

This chain joins TRBV7-9 and TRBJ2-1; D ambiguous. The CDR3 totals 14 residues. V dropped 1 base and J dropped 7 bases, with 11 bases sitting between them. The V gene's germline CDR1 is SEHNR and CDR2 FQNEAQ (reference sequence). CDR3 nucleotides: TGTGCCAGCAGCTTAGAACCTAGTCTGAATGAGCAGTTCTTC. Translating gives CASSLEPSLNEQFF.

The gene calls are TRBV13 and TRBJ2-5; TRBD2 aligns across 7 bases. CDR3 length: 17 residues. V was pared by 6 bases and J by 5 bases, with 18 bases of the junction left unmatched. Per the germline V gene, CDR1 is PRHDT and CDR2 is FYEKMQ (reference sequence). The CDR3 region has the DNA TGTGCCAGCAGTTCCAGTGGGTCTAGCGGCCCGGGGGAGACCCAGTACTTC. Encoded protein: CASSSSGSSGPGETQYF.

The chain employs TRBV7-6 and TRBJ2-7; TRBD2 is a possible D gene (5 bases). The length of the CDR3 is 12 residues. Germline V gene data show CDR1 as SGHVS and CDR2 as FNYEAQ. With 2 bases removed from V and 7 bases from J, the gap between germline ends came to 9 bases. The CDR3 DNA is TGTGCCAGCAGCTTAAACGGACTGGAGCAGTACTTC. Protein sequence: CASSLNGLEQYF.

This rearrangement joins TRBV30 to TRBJ2-3, with 9 bases lining up with TRBD1. This CDR3 region has 17 residues. The germline V gene has CDR1 GTSNPN and CDR2 SVGIG (reference sequence). Trimming removed 1 base from V and 0 bases from J; junction bases left unmatched: 8. The CDR3 loop reads CAWSAGQGLASTDTQYF. CDR3 in DNA: TGTGCCTGGAGTGCCGGACAGGGGCTGGCTAGCACAGATACGCAGTATTTT.

Of note for this clone: The same CDR3 can be traced to other DNA sequences in this sample. This chain joins TRBV7-9 and TRBJ2-7; 7 bases map to TRBD1. This CDR3 spans 12 amino acids. V was clipped by 5 bases and J by 4 bases; unmatched bases: 2. Germline assignment: CDR1 SEHNR and CDR2 FQNEAQ (reference sequence). In DNA, the CDR3 is TGTGCCAGCAGCCCAGGGGGTTACGAGCAGTACTTC. Amino acid sequence: CASSPGGYEQYF. The variable domain in full, completed from reference TRBV7-9 and TRBJ2-7, reads DTGVSQNPRHKITKRGQNVTFRCDPISEHNRLYWYRQTLGQGPEFLTYFQNEAQLEKSRLLSDRFSAERPKGSFSTLEIQRTEQGDSAMYLCASSPGGYEQYFGPGTRLTVT.

For this clone: Other DNA sequences within the sample encode an identical CDR3. The chain recombines TRBV6-5 with TRBJ1-5, with 7 bases fitting TRBD1. This CDR3 contains 13 residues. CDR1 and CDR2 from the germline V gene are MNHEY and SVGAGI. The trim removed 5 bases at V and 4 bases at J, leaving 2 bases unmatched. This CDR3 is CASSLQGNQPQHF. The DNA for the CDR3 is TGTGCCAGCAGTCTACAGGGGAATCAGCCCCAGCATTTT.

For this clone: The same CDR3 arises from other DNA sequences in this sample as well. The V and J genes are TRBV5-6 and TRBJ1-1; D gene ambiguous. Germline V lookup: CDR1 SGHDT, CDR2 YYEEEE. Trimming took off 0 bases at V and 4 bases at J, with 4 bases between the two ends. This CDR3 contains 12 residues. CDR3 in amino acids: CASSLAVTEAFF. The CDR3 DNA is TGTGCCAGCAGCTTGGCCGTCACTGAAGCTTTCTTT. The whole variable domain, remainder taken from reference TRBV5-6 and TRBJ1-1, is DAGVTQSPTHLIKTRGQQVTLRCSPKSGHDTVSWYQQALGQGPQFIFQYYEEEERQRGNFPDRFSGHQFPNYSSELNVNALLLGDSALYLCASSLAVTEAFFGQGTRLTVV.

This clone was seen more than once but under ten times. The chain couples TRBV4-1 to TRBJ2-1, with 8 bases matching TRBD2. CDR3 length equals 14 residues. Germline V gives CDR1 MGHRA, CDR2 YSYEKL. The J segment lost 2 bases and the V segment lost 11 bases, leaving 8 bases of the junction unmatched. Here the CDR3 DNA reads TGCGCCGCTGGGGGTAGCGGGGCCTACAATGAGCAGTTCTTC. Protein sequence: CAAGGSGAYNEQFF.

J is TRBJ2-1 and V is TRBV5-1; 13 bases match TRBD2. This CDR3 is built from 18 residues. The V and J ends lost 2 bases and 5 bases, in that order; junction bases with no gene match: 10. In germline, CDR1 is SGHRS, CDR2 YFSETQ. CDR3 region: CASSFGTSGARFDNEQFF. DNA for the CDR3: TGCGCCAGCAGCTTTGGGACTAGCGGGGCTCGCTTCGACAATGAGCAGTTCTTC.

The V call is TRBV27, the J call TRBJ2-1; 7 bases match TRBD2. In germline, CDR1 is MNHEY, CDR2 SMNVEV (reference sequence). V shed 2 bases, J shed 5 bases, and the junction held 6 bases outside the gene matches. CDR3 length equals 15 residues. The CDR3 protein is CASSLGGGLNNEQFF. The CDR3 nucleotides read TGTGCCAGCAGTTTAGGGGGAGGGCTCAACAATGAGCAGTTCTTC.

The sample holds one count of this clone. The chain uses TRBV19 and TRBJ2-7, with 8 positions matching TRBD1. Trimming removed 3 bases from V and 1 base from J; junction bases left unmatched: 5. The V gene's germline CDR1 is LNHDA and CDR2 SQIVND (reference sequence). This CDR3 has 15 amino acids. CDR3 sequence: CASSIPGQVSYEQYF. The CDR3 DNA reads TGTGCCAGTAGTATCCCGGGACAGGTGTCCTACGAGCAGTACTTC.

The J gene is TRBJ2-7, the V gene TRBV7-9; D tentatively reads TRBD1 or TRBD2 (5 bases each). Per the germline V gene, CDR1 is SEHNR and CDR2 is FQNEAQ (reference sequence). Trimming removed 5 bases from V and 5 bases from J, with 19 bases in between. This CDR3 is 15 amino acids long. The chain's CDR3 is CASSLNLGETHEQYF. Here the CDR3 DNA reads TGTGCCAGCAGCCTAAATTTGGGGGAGACCCACGAGCAGTACTTC.